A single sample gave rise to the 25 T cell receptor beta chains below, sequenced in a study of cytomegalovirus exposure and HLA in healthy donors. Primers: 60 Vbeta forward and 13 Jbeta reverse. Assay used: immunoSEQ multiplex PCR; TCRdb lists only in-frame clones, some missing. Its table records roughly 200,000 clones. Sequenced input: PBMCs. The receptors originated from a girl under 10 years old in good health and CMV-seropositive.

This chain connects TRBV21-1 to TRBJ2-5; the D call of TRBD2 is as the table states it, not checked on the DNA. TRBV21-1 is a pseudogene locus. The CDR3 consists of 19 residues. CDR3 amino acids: CASSTQWDCRLQGEETQYF. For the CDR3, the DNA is TGTGCCAGCAGCACCCAATGGGACTGCCGTCTTCAGGGCGAAGAGACCCAGTACTTC.

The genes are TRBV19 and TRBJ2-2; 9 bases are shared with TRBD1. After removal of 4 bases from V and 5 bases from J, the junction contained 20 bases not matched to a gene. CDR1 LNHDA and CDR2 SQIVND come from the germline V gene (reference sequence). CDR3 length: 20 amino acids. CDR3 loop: CASSTQGTGRLTSRTGELFF. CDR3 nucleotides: TGTGCCAGTAGTACCCAAGGGACAGGGCGTTTAACCTCGAGAACCGGGGAGCTGTTTTTT.

CDR3 DNA: TGCGCCAGCAGCTCGATAGACAGGTCTAAATCCTACGAGCAGTACTTC. Translation: CASSSIDRSKSYEQYF. The rearrangement links TRBV5-1 to TRBJ2-5; a weak D match, TRBD1 (6 bases). The end of the DNA is better explained by TRBJ2-7, so the J call may be wrong. Germline CDR1 is SGHRS and CDR2 is YFSETQ. The CDR3 covers 16 residues.

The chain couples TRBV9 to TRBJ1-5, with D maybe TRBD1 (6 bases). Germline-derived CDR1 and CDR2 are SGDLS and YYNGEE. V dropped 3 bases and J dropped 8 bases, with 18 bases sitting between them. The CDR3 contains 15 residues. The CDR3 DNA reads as TGTGCCAGCAGCGAAAGGGGGACGGCCCGGGAGCCCCAGCATTTT. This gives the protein CASSERGTAREPQHF.

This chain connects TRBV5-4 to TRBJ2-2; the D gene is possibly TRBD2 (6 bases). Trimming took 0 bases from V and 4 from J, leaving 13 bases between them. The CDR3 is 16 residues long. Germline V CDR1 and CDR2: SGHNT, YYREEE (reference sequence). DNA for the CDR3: TGTGCCAGCAGCTTGGATCCTAGCGTCGGCACCGGGGAGCTGTTTTTT. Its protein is CASSLDPSVGTGELFF. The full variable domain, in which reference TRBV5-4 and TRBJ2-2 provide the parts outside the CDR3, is ETGVTQSPTHLIKTRGQQVTLRCSSQSGHNTVSWYQQALGQGPQFIFQYYREEENGRGNFPPRFSGLQFPNYSSELNVNALELDDSALYLCASSLDPSVGTGELFFGEGSRLTVL.

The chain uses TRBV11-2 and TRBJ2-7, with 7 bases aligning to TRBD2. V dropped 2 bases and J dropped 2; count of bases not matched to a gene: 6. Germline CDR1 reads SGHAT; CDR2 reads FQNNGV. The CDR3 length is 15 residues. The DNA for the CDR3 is TGTGCCAGCAGCTTATCCGGCGGGGGTACCTACGAGCAGTACTTC. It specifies CASSLSGGGTYEQYF.

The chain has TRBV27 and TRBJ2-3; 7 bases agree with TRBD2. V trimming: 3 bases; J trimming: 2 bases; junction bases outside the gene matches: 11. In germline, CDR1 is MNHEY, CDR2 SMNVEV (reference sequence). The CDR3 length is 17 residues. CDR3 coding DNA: TGTGCCAGCAGTTTCACGGTGGGAGGGTCCAACACAGATACGCAGTATTTT. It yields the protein CASSFTVGGSNTDTQYF.

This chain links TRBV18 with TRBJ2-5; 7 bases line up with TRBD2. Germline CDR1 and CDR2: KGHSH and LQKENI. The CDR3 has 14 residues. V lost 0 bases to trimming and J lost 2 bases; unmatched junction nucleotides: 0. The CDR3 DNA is TGTGCCAGCTCACCACCTAGCGGGCAAGAGACCCAGTACTTC. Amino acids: CASSPPSGQETQYF.

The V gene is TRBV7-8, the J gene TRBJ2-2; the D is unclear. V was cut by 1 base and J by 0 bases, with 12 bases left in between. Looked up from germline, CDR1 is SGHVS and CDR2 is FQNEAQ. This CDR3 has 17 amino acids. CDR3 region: CASSLVSDGANTGELFF. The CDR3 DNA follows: TGTGCCAGCAGCTTAGTCTCCGACGGAGCGAACACCGGGGAGCTGTTTTTT. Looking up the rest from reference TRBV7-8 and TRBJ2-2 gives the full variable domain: GAGVSQSPRYKVAKRGQDVALRCDPISGHVSLFWYQQALGQGPEFLTYFQNEAQLDKSGLPSDRFFAERPEGSVSTLKIQRTQQEDSAVYLCASSLVSDGANTGELFFGEGSRLTVL.

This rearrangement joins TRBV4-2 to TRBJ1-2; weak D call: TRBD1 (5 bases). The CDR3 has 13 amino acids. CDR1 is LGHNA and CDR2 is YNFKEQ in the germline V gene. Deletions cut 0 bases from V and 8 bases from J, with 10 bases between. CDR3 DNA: TGTGCCAGCAGCCAAGATCGGCGGACAGGCTACACCTTC. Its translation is CASSQDRRTGYTF.

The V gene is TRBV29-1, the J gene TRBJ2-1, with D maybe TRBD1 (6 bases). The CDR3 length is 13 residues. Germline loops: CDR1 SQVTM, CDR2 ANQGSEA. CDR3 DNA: TGCAGAATTTCTCAGGGGTTCTACAATGAGCAGTTCTTC. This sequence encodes CRISQGFYNEQFF.

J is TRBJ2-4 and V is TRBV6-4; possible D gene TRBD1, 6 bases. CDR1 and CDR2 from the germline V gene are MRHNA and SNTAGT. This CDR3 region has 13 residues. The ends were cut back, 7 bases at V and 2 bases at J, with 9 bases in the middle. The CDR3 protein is CASTTGSKNIQYF. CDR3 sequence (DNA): TGTGCCAGCACCACAGGGTCCAAAAACATTCAGTACTTC.

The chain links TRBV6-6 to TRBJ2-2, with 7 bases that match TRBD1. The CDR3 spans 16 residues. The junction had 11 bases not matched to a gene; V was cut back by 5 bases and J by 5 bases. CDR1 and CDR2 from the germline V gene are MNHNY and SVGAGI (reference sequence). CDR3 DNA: TGTGCCAGCAGTGCTCCGACAGGGTCGGAGACCGGGGAGCTGTTTTTT. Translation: CASSAPTGSETGELFF.

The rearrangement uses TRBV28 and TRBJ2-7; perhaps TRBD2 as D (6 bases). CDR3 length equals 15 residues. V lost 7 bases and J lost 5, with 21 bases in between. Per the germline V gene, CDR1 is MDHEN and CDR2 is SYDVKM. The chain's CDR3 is CASIRSGTLPNEQYF. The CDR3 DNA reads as TGTGCCAGCATTCGTAGCGGAACCCTACCTAACGAGCAGTACTTC.

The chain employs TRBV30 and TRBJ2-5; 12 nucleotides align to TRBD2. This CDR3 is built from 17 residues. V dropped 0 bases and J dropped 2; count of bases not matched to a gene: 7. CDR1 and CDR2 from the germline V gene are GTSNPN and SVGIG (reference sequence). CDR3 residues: CAWSVWLAGGGQETQYF. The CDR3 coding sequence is TGTGCCTGGAGTGTTTGGCTAGCGGGAGGGGGGCAAGAGACCCAGTACTTC.

The CDR3 reads CASSLPQAAANTGELFF. CDR3 coding DNA: TGCGCCAGCAGCTTGCCCCAAGCGGCGGCGAACACCGGGGAGCTGTTTTTT. The chain combines TRBV5-1 with TRBJ2-2; TRBD2 might be the D (5 bases). The CDR3 runs to 17 residues. V was trimmed by 1 base and J by 0 bases, leaving 13 bases between them. Per the germline V gene, CDR1 is SGHRS and CDR2 is YFSETQ.

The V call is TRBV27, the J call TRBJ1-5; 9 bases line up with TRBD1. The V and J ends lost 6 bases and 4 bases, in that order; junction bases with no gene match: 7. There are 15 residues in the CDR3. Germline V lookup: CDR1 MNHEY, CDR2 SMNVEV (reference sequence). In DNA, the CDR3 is TGTGCCAGCAGGGAAATTGGGACAGGGAATCAGCCCCAGCATTTT. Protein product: CASREIGTGNQPQHF.

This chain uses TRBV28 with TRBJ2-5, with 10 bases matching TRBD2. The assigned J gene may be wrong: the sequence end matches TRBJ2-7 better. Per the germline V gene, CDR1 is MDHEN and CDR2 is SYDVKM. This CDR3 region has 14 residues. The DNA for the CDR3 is TGTGCCAGCAGTCGGACTAGCGGCTCCTACGAGCAGTACTTC. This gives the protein CASSRTSGSYEQYF.

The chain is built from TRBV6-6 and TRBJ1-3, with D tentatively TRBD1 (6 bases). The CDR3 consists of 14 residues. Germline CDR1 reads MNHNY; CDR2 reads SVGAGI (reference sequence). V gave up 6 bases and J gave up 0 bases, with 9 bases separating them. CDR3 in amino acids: CASRTGHSGNTIYF. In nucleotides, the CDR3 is TGTGCCAGCAGAACAGGGCACTCTGGAAACACCATATATTTT.

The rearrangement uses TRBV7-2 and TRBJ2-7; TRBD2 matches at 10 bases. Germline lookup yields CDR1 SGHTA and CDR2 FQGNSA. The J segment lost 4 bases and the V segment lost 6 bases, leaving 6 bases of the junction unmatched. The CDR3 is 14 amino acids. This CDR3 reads CASSASGRPYEQYF. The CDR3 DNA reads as TGTGCCAGCAGTGCTAGCGGGAGACCGTACGAGCAGTACTTC.

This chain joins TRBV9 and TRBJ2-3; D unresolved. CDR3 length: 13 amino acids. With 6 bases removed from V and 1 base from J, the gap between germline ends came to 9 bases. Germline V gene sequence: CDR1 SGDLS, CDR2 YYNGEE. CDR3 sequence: CASKLEGTDTQYF. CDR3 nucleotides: TGTGCCAGCAAGCTCGAGGGCACAGATACGCAGTATTTT.

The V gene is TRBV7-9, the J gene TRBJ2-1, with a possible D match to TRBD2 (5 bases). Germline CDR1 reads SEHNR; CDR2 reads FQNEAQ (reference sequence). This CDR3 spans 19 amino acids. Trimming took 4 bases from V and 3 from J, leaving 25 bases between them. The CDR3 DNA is TGTGCCAGCAGCTCCCGCCGGCTAGCCCCCGACCCAAGCTACAATGAGCAGTTCTTC. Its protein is CASSSRRLAPDPSYNEQFF.

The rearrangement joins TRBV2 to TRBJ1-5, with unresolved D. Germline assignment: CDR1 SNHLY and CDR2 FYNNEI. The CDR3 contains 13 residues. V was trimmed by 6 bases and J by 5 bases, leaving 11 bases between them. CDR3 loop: CASRARRDQPQHF. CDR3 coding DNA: TGTGCCAGCAGGGCACGGAGGGATCAGCCCCAGCATTTT.

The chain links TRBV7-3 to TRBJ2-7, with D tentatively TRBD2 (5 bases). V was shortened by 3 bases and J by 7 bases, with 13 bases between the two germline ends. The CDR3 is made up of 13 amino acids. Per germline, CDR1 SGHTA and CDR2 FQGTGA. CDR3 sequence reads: CASSFPGSGEQYF. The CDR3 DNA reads TGTGCCAGCAGCTTTCCCGGGTCGGGGGAGCAGTACTTC.

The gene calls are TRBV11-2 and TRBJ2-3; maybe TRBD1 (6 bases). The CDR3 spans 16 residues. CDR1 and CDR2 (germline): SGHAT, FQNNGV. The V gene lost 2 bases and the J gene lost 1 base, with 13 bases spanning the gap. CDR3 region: CASSLFVRGRTDTQYF. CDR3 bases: TGTGCCAGCAGCTTATTCGTCAGGGGCCGCACAGATACGCAGTATTTT. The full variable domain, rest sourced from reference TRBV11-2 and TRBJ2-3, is EAGVAQSPRYKIIEKRQSVAFWCNPISGHATLYWYQQILGQGPKLLIQFQNNGVVDDSQLPKDRFSAERLKGVDSTLKIQPAKLEDSAVYLCASSLFVRGRTDTQYFGPGTRLTVL.